This TCR beta chain was recovered during a study of shared clonotypes between healthy human individuals. Deep-level running was used for the assay. Only in-frame clones appear in the TCRdb table, and some are missing; sequencing was by immunoSEQ multiplex PCR. This sample has around 550,000 clones; 85% to 95% occur once, and the top ten carry about 0.11%. Terminally differentiated effector memory CD45RA+ cells were left out of the naive CD8 fraction, which was CD45RO-negative and positively selected for CCR7. V shed 3 bases and J 6 bases; nucleotides not matched to a gene: 7. CDR1 MGHRA and CDR2 YSYEKL come from the germline V gene. The CDR3 spans 16 residues.

This rearrangement joins TRBV4-1 to TRBJ2-1; 11 nucleotides agree with TRBD2. The clonotype was recovered from a woman in her 30s in good health. Sequencing was done on a sample of naive CD8+ T cells sorted from blood. The CDR3 here is CASSQLLAGGFNEQFF. The CDR3 DNA sequence: TGCGCCAGCAGCCAGCTATTAGCGGGAGGGTTCAATGAGCAGTTCTTC.